What follows is one T cell receptor (beta chain) and its context. The CDR3 length is 17 residues. V lost 5 bases, J lost 0 bases, and 14 bases lay in between. The germline V gene encodes CDR1 PRHDT and CDR2 FYEKMQ (reference sequence). Reverse transcription of roughly 0.45 to 1 ug RNA used random hexamers. MiXCR was run by TCRdb on the immunoSEQ multiplex PCR reads, yielding one entry per CDR3 protein. Of a few hundred thousand distinct CDR3 sequences detected, about 95% appear once; the ten largest clones hold about 0.091%. This entry belongs to a study of CD8 T cells in Susac syndrome. This receptor was obtained from a human donor with multiple sclerosis. The specimen sequenced was CD4+ T cells from PBMCs. This rearrangement joins TRBV13 to TRBJ2-6; D unresolved. CDR3 nucleotide sequence: TGTGCCAGCAGCATCAGACTTACCTTCTCTGGGGCCAACGTCCTGACTTTC. This gives the protein CASSIRLTFSGANVLTF.